This T cell receptor (beta chain) came from a study of cytomegalovirus exposure and HLA in healthy donors. Study-level background: A prior study identified approximately 110 million unique TCR beta sequences from around 180 million T cells. Study-wide results and caveats: Follow-up analysis found HLA locus-dependent TCR association rates, highest for DRB1 and lowest for HLA-C. TCR beta chain V- and J-gene trimming was linked, in a later analysis, to a missense variant in DCLRE1C. Reports indicate that TCR beta sequences accurately predicted the HLA-A and HLA-B alleles of most subjects.

Germline V gives CDR1 KGHSH, CDR2 LQKENI. The CDR3 runs 15 residues. V lost 5 bases, J lost 2 bases, and 13 bases lay in between. As concerns this clone: Antigen specificity is unknown.

A multiplex PCR was run with 60 Vbeta primers and 13 Jbeta primers. The assay was immunoSEQ multiplex PCR, and TCRdb's table has in-frame clones only and misses some. The sample holds 40,000 or so clones; approximately 72% are singletons and the top ten take around 3.4%. This receptor was obtained from a young woman in good health and CMV-seronegative. The specimen sequenced was PBMCs. The chain carries TRBV18 and TRBJ2-1, with TRBD2 as a possible D gene (6 bases). The CDR3 is CASSRGEATYNEQFF. CDR3 DNA sequence: TGTGCCAGCTCAAGAGGGGAGGCAACCTACAATGAGCAGTTCTTC.